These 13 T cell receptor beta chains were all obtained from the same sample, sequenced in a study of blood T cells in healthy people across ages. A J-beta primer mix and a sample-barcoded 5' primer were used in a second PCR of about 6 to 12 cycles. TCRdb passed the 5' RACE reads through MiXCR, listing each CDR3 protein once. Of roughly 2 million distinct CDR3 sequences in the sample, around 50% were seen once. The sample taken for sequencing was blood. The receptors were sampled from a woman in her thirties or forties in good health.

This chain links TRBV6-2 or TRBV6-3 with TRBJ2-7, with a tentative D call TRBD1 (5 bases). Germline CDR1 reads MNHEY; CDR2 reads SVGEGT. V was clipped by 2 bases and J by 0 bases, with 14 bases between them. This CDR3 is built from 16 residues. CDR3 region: CASSYGAGRLSYEQYF. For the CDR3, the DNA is TGTGCCAGCAGTTACGGGGCAGGCCGCCTCTCCTACGAGCAGTACTTC.

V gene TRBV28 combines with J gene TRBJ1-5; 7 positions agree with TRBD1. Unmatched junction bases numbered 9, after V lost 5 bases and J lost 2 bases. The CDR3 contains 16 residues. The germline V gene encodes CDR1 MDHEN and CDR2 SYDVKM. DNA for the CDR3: TGTGCCAGCAGTCAATACAGGGGAATGGGCAATCAGCCCCAGCATTTT. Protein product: CASSQYRGMGNQPQHF.

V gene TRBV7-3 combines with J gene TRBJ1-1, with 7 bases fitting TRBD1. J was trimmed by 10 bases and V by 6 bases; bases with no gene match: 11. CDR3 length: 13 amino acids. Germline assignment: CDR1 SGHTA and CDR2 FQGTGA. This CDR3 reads CASRLGGWSGAFF. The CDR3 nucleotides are TGTGCCAGCAGGCTAGGGGGCTGGAGTGGAGCTTTCTTT.

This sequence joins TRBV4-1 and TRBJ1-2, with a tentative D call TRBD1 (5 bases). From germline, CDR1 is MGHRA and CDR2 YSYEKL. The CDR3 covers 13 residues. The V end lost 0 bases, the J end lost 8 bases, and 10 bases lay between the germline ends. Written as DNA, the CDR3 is TGCGCCAGCAGCCAAGATGAGGGGCGAGGCTACACCTTC. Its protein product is CASSQDEGRGYTF.

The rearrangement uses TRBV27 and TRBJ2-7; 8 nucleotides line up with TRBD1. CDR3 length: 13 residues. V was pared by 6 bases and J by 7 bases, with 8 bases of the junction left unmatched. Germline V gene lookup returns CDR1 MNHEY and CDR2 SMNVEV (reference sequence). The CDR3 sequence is CASRETGALEQYF. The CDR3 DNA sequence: TGTGCCAGCAGGGAGACAGGGGCGCTAGAGCAGTACTTC.

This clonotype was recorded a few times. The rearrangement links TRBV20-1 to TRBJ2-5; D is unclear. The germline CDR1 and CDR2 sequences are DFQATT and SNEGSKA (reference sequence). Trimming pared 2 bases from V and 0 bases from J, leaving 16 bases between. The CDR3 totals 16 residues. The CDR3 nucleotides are TGCAGTGCTAGACTAAGTCATAATTGGTACCAAGAGACCCAGTACTTC. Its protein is CSARLSHNWYQETQYF.

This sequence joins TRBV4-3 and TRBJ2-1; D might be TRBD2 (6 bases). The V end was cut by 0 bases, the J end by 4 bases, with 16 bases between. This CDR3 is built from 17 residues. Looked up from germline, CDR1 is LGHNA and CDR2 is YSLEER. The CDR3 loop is CASSQELGLLLYNEQFF. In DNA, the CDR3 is TGCGCCAGCAGCCAAGAACTAGGACTACTTCTATACAATGAGCAGTTCTTC.

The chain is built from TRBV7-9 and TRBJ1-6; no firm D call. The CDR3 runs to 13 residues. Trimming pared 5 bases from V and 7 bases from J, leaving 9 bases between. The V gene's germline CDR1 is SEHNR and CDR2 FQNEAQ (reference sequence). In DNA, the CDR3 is TGTGCCAGCAGCGTAGTTCTGAATTCACCCCTCCACTTT. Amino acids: CASSVVLNSPLHF. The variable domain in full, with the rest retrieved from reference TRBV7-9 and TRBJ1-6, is DTGVSQNPRHKITKRGQNVTFRCDPISEHNRLYWYRQTLGQGPEFLTYFQNEAQLEKSRLLSDRFSAERPKGSFSTLEIQRTEQGDSAMYLCASSVVLNSPLHFGNGTRLTVT.

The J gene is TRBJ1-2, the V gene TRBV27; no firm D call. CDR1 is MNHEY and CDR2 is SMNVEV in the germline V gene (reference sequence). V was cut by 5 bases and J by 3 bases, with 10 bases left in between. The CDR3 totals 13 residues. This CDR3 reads CASSPYEDYGYTF. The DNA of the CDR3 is TGTGCCAGCAGTCCTTATGAGGACTATGGCTACACCTTC.

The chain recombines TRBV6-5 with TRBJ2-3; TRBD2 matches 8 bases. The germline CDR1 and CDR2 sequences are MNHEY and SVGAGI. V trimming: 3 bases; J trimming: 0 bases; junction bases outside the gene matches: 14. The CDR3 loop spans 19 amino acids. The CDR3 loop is CASSYPDRGGTSSTDTQYF. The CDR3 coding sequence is TGTGCCAGCAGTTATCCGGACCGGGGGGGAACATCTAGCACAGATACGCAGTATTTT.

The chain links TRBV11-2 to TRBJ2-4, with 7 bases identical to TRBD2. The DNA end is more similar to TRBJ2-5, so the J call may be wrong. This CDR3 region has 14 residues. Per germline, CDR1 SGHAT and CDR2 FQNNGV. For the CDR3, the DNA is TGTGCCAGCAGCCGAGCGGGGCGACAAGAGACCCAGTACTTC. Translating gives CASSRAGRQETQYF.

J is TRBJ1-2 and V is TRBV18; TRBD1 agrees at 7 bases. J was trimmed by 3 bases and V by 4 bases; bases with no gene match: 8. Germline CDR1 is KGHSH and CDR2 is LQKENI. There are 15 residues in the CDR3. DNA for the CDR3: TGTGCCAGCTCACTTATGGCAGGGACAGACTATGGCTACACCTTC. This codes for CASSLMAGTDYGYTF.

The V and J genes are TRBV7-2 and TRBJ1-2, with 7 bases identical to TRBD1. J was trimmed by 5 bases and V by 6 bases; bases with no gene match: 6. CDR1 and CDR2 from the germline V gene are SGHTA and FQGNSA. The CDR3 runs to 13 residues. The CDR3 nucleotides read TGTGCCAGCAGAATGACAGGGTGGTATGGCTACACCTTC. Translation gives CASRMTGWYGYTF.